This T cell receptor (beta chain) appears in the sequencing data of a study of a mutant IDH1 vaccine in newly diagnosed glioma. Across the study: At weeks 1, 3, 5, 7, 11, 15, 19 and 23, patients received a vaccination, eight in all. In some groups vaccination began 4-6 weeks post-radiotherapy; others received it with temozolomide. Overall study findings and caveats: Alterations occurring in top peripheral T cell clonotypes seemed unrelated to pseudoprogression.

Stated time point: week 11, during vaccination. It was 300 ug of mutant IDH1 20-mer peptide that made up each vaccine dose, given with topical imiquimod. This CDR3 region has 13 residues. Germline V gene data show CDR1 as MNHEY and CDR2 as SMNVEV (reference sequence). With 4 bases removed from V and 5 bases from J, the gap between germline ends came to 11 bases. Sequencing was performed with immunoSEQ multiplex PCR; in TCRdb, only in-frame clones are kept and a portion is missing. The table includes some 64,000 clones, 84% detected once. This clone has only one observation. Its cognate antigen is unknown.

The J gene is TRBJ1-2, the V gene TRBV27; D is perhaps TRBD1 (6 bases). Here the sequenced sample was PBMCs, taken from a glioma patient whose treatment included an IDH1 peptide vaccine. This clonotype originated in a woman aged 50 to 60 with glioma. This CDR3 is CASSWQQGYGYTF. The DNA for the CDR3 is TGTGCCAGCAGTTGGCAGCAGGGGTATGGCTACACCTTC.